This T cell receptor beta chain was identified in a study of blood T cell repertoires in COVID-19. As for the study in general: PBMCs, B-cell-depleted T cells, or T cells were the source of the cDNA or gDNA that made up the material.

This table comes from immunoSEQ multiplex PCR, and its TCRdb copy is limited to in-frame clones, with some not included. The repertoire holds about 200,000 clones, around 90% seen once, with 4% to 5.5% in the top ten. V dropped 6 bases and J dropped 4; count of bases not matched to a gene: 8. This CDR3 is built from 15 residues. CDR1 is SGHRS, CDR2 YFSETQ, per germline. Sequenced input: peripheral blood. This chain links TRBV5-1 with TRBJ2-1, with 9 bases matching TRBD1. The receptor was isolated from a human donor in a cohort sampled during active COVID-19. The CDR3 loop reads CASTEQGAAYNEQFF. As DNA, the CDR3 is TGCGCCAGCACTGAACAGGGGGCAGCTTACAATGAGCAGTTCTTC. The full variable domain, rest sourced from reference TRBV5-1 and TRBJ2-1, is KAGVTQTPRYLIKTRGQQVTLSCSPISGHRSVSWYQQTPGQGLQFLFEYFSETQRNKGNFPGRFSGRQFSNSRSEMNVSTLELGDSALYLCASTEQGAAYNEQFFGPGTRLTVL.